This TCR beta chain appears in the sequencing data of a study of regulatory T cells in long-lasting Graves disease. Library construction for TCR beta used iRepertoire HTBI primers and Arm-PCR of CDR3 regions. MiXCR was run by TCRdb on the multiplex PCR reads, yielding one entry per CDR3 protein. The sample lists 430,000 or so distinct CDR3 sequences, around a fifth occurring once. This clonotype was seen many times. Time point denoted: persistent/refractory GD, antithyroid drugs over 5 years with positive TRAb. After RNA was extracted from PBMCs, the TCR library was made from it. This receptor was obtained from a female donor with Graves disease. The material was peripheral blood mononuclear cells (PBMCs), obtained when the disease was refractory, from a patient treated with antithyroid drugs.

Here the CDR3 reads CASTPGLAGLKYF. The CDR3 bases are TGTGCCAGCACCCCAGGACTAGCGGGACTCAAGTACTTC. The genes are TRBV28 and TRBJ2-7; 12 bases are a match to TRBD2. The CDR3 has 13 amino acids. Looked up from germline, CDR1 is MDHEN and CDR2 is SYDVKM. V was clipped by 7 bases and J by 11 bases; unmatched bases: 9.